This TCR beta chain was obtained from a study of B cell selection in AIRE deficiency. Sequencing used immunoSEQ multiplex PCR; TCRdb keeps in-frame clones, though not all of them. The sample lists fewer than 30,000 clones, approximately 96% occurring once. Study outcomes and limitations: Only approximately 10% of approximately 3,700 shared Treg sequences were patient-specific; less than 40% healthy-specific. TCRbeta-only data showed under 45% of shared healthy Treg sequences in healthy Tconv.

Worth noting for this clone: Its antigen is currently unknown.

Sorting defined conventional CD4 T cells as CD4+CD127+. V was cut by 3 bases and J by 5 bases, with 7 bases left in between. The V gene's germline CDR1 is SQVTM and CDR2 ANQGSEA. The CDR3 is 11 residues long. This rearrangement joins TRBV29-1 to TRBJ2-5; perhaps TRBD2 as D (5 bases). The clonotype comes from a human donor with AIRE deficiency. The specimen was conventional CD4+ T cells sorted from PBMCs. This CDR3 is CSVDEGETQYF. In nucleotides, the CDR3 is TGCAGCGTTGACGAGGGTGAGACCCAGTACTTC.